A selection of T cell receptor beta chains follows, all from one sample in a study of blood T cell repertoires in COVID-19. Clones were sequenced by immunoSEQ multiplex PCR, and TCRdb holds only the in-frame ones, with some missing. Of under 300,000 clones in the sample, roughly 82% are singletons; the top ten hold 4.5% to 6%. Sequenced: peripheral blood. Source of these receptors: a woman older than 75 with active or convalescent COVID-19. CDR3s include the opening cysteine and the closing phenylalanine or tryptophan. Fields, in order: V gene, D gene, J gene, clone size, CDR3 protein, CDR3 DNA. The D gene is left open where the match is weak. Part of the rows lack a size; the others show once, few, many or a class for expanded clones.

v_gene: TRBV7-8; d_gene: TRBD2; j_gene: TRBJ2-2; abundance: NA; CDR3aa: CASSLVGTGRTGELFF; CDR3nt: TGTGCCAGCAGCTTAGTAGGGACCGGGAGGACCGGGGAGCTGTTTTTT
v_gene: TRBV30; d_gene: NA; j_gene: TRBJ1-1; abundance: few; CDR3aa: CAWSPRVRGTEAFF; CDR3nt: TGTGCCTGGAGCCCTCGAGTACGAGGCACTGAAGCTTTCTTT
v_gene: TRBV9; d_gene: TRBD2; j_gene: TRBJ2-3; abundance: NA; CDR3aa: CASSLGTSGLPHTQYF; CDR3nt: TGTGCCAGCAGCCTGGGGACTAGCGGACTTCCCCATACGCAGTATTTT
v_gene: TRBV29-1; d_gene: NA; j_gene: TRBJ2-7; abundance: NA; CDR3aa: CSVTFGSGWEQYF; CDR3nt: TGCAGCGTTACGTTCGGGTCGGGGTGGGAGCAGTACTTC
v_gene: TRBV30; d_gene: TRBD1; j_gene: TRBJ2-3; abundance: NA; CDR3aa: CAWRGFRGRGLNTQYF; CDR3nt: TGTGCCTGGAGGGGTTTTCGGGGCAGGGGGCTGAATACGCAGTATTTT
v_gene: TRBV28; d_gene: NA; j_gene: TRBJ2-3; abundance: once; CDR3aa: CASSSTDTQYF; CDR3nt: TGTGCCAGCAGTTCGACAGATACGCAGTATTTT
v_gene: TRBV15; d_gene: TRBD2; j_gene: TRBJ2-5; abundance: NA; CDR3aa: CATSRDSAREGETQYF; CDR3nt: TGTGCCACCAGCAGAGATTCGGCCAGGGAGGGAGAGACCCAGTACTTC
v_gene: TRBV5-1; d_gene: TRBD1; j_gene: TRBJ2-5; abundance: NA; CDR3aa: CASSFLTGVEETQYF; CDR3nt: TGCGCCAGCAGCTTCCTGACAGGGGTTGAAGAGACCCAGTACTTC
v_gene: TRBV11-2; d_gene: NA; j_gene: TRBJ2-1; abundance: once; CDR3aa: CASSLTTGNSYNEQFF; CDR3nt: TGTGCCAGCAGCTTAACCACCGGTAACAGTTACAATGAGCAGTTCTTC
v_gene: TRBV18; d_gene: TRBD2; j_gene: TRBJ2-1; abundance: once; CDR3aa: CASLSRGGLAEKRSYNEQFF; CDR3nt: TGTGCCAGCTTGTCGCGGGGGGGACTAGCGGAGAAGAGATCCTACAATGAGCAGTTCTTC
v_gene: TRBV28; d_gene: TRBD1; j_gene: TRBJ2-2; abundance: few; CDR3aa: CASRGDRSNTGELFF; CDR3nt: TGTGCCAGCAGGGGGGACAGGTCGAACACCGGGGAGCTGTTTTTT
v_gene: TRBV19; d_gene: TRBD1; j_gene: TRBJ1-2; abundance: few; CDR3aa: CASSPSGGTNYGYTF; CDR3nt: TGTGCCAGTAGTCCCTCAGGGGGGACCAACTATGGCTACACCTTC
v_gene: TRBV19; d_gene: TRBD2; j_gene: TRBJ2-7; abundance: NA; CDR3aa: CATKLAANPEQYF; CDR3nt: TGTGCCACCAAGCTAGCGGCAAATCCCGAGCAGTACTTC
v_gene: TRBV19; d_gene: TRBD1; j_gene: TRBJ2-6; abundance: NA; CDR3aa: CASSSPGQAFSGANVLTF; CDR3nt: TGTGCCAGTAGTTCACCGGGACAGGCTTTCTCTGGGGCCAACGTCCTGACTTTC
v_gene: TRBV29-1; d_gene: TRBD1; j_gene: TRBJ1-6; abundance: NA; CDR3aa: CSVKTGTNSPLHF; CDR3nt: TGCAGCGTGAAGACAGGGACTAATTCACCCCTCCACTTT
v_gene: TRBV2; d_gene: NA; j_gene: TRBJ1-4; abundance: NA; CDR3aa: CASSEYGATNEKLFF; CDR3nt: TGTGCCAGCAGTGAATACGGGGCAACTAATGAAAAACTGTTTTTT
v_gene: TRBV7-2; d_gene: TRBD2; j_gene: TRBJ2-1; abundance: NA; CDR3aa: CASSHQRGGASGRLEQFF; CDR3nt: TGTGCCAGCAGCCACCAACGGGGGGGGGCTTCGGGGAGACTTGAGCAGTTCTTC
v_gene: TRBV7-9; d_gene: NA; j_gene: TRBJ2-7; abundance: NA; CDR3aa: CASSLQRYEQYF; CDR3nt: TGTGCCAGCAGTCTCCAACGGTACGAGCAGTACTTC
v_gene: TRBV12-3/TRBV12-4; d_gene: NA; j_gene: TRBJ1-1; abundance: NA; CDR3aa: CASSPSQGEAFF; CDR3nt: TGTGCCAGCAGTCCCAGTCAGGGTGAAGCTTTCTTT
v_gene: TRBV28; d_gene: NA; j_gene: TRBJ1-4; abundance: NA; CDR3aa: CASTTQGGTGKLFF; CDR3nt: TGTGCCAGCACAACACAGGGAGGGACGGGGAAACTGTTTTTT
v_gene: TRBV6-5; d_gene: NA; j_gene: TRBJ1-1; abundance: NA; CDR3aa: CASSNPIFTEAFF; CDR3nt: TGTGCCAGCAGCAATCCAATTTTCACTGAAGCTTTCTTT
v_gene: TRBV19; d_gene: TRBD1; j_gene: TRBJ1-5; abundance: NA; CDR3aa: CASSTHRGGNQPQHF; CDR3nt: TGTGCCAGTAGTACTCACAGGGGGGGGAACCAGCCCCAGCATTTT
v_gene: TRBV18; d_gene: TRBD1; j_gene: TRBJ1-2; abundance: NA; CDR3aa: CASSPAQGDSNYGYTF; CDR3nt: TGTGCCAGCTCCCCAGCCCAGGGGGATTCTAACTATGGCTACACCTTC
v_gene: TRBV2; d_gene: TRBD1; j_gene: TRBJ1-1; abundance: NA; CDR3aa: CASRLQGTGEAFF; CDR3nt: TGTGCCAGCAGATTACAGGGGACGGGTGAAGCTTTCTTT
v_gene: TRBV12-3/TRBV12-4; d_gene: NA; j_gene: TRBJ2-7; abundance: NA; CDR3aa: CASSFEGYEQYF; CDR3nt: TGTGCCAGCAGTTTTGAGGGTTACGAGCAGTACTTC
v_gene: TRBV2; d_gene: TRBD1; j_gene: TRBJ1-6; abundance: NA; CDR3aa: CASQGQNNNSPLHF; CDR3nt: TGTGCCAGCCAGGGACAGAATAATAATTCACCCCTCCACTTT
v_gene: TRBV6-6; d_gene: TRBD1; j_gene: TRBJ2-5; abundance: NA; CDR3aa: CASRNRGPQETQYF; CDR3nt: TGTGCCAGCAGGAACAGGGGGCCCCAAGAGACCCAGTACTTC
v_gene: TRBV5-6; d_gene: TRBD2; j_gene: TRBJ2-3; abundance: NA; CDR3aa: CASSLYPSGNTDTQYF; CDR3nt: TGTGCCAGCAGCTTGTACCCTAGCGGGAATACAGATACGCAGTATTTT
v_gene: TRBV7-9; d_gene: NA; j_gene: TRBJ1-2; abundance: NA; CDR3aa: CASSSNRANYGYTF; CDR3nt: TGTGCCAGCAGCTCAAACAGAGCTAACTATGGCTACACCTTC
v_gene: TRBV6-1; d_gene: NA; j_gene: TRBJ2-7; abundance: few; CDR3aa: CASSEKLEQVPYEQYF; CDR3nt: TGTGCCAGCAGTGAAAAGCTGGAACAGGTCCCCTACGAGCAGTACTTC
v_gene: TRBV3-1/TRBV3-2; d_gene: TRBD1; j_gene: TRBJ1-4; abundance: NA; CDR3aa: CASSRDRGPLNEKLFF; CDR3nt: TGTGCCAGCAGCCGTGACAGGGGACCCCTTAATGAAAAACTGTTTTTT
v_gene: TRBV10-1; d_gene: NA; j_gene: TRBJ1-2; abundance: once; CDR3aa: CASSEGVNYGYTF; CDR3nt: TGCGCCAGCAGTGAGGGAGTCAACTATGGCTACACCTTC
v_gene: TRBV3-1/TRBV3-2; d_gene: NA; j_gene: TRBJ1-1; abundance: NA; CDR3aa: CASSQALLINTEAFF; CDR3nt: TGTGCCAGCAGCCAAGCCCTATTAATCAACACTGAAGCTTTCTTT
v_gene: TRBV4-2; d_gene: NA; j_gene: TRBJ1-5; abundance: NA; CDR3aa: CASSQPLGAGDNQPQHF; CDR3nt: TGTGCCAGCAGCCAACCCCTCGGAGCAGGGGATAATCAGCCCCAGCATTTT
v_gene: TRBV30; d_gene: TRBD1; j_gene: TRBJ1-2; abundance: NA; CDR3aa: CACSDRGYGYTF; CDR3nt: TGTGCCTGTTCGGACAGGGGGTATGGCTACACCTTC
v_gene: TRBV13; d_gene: TRBD1; j_gene: TRBJ2-3; abundance: NA; CDR3aa: CASSSGQGPDTQYF; CDR3nt: TGTGCCAGCAGCTCAGGACAGGGGCCGGATACGCAGTATTTT
v_gene: TRBV6-4; d_gene: NA; j_gene: TRBJ1-2; abundance: NA; CDR3aa: CASSLRGDTARGYTF; CDR3nt: TGTGCCAGCAGTCTCAGAGGGGACACGGCAAGAGGCTACACCTTC
v_gene: TRBV28; d_gene: NA; j_gene: TRBJ1-2; abundance: NA; CDR3aa: CASSLGTGRNYGYTF; CDR3nt: TGTGCCAGCAGTTTGGGGACCGGGAGAAACTATGGCTACACCTTC
v_gene: TRBV6-5; d_gene: TRBD1; j_gene: TRBJ2-7; abundance: NA; CDR3aa: CASSPTGVEGEQYF; CDR3nt: TGTGCCAGCAGTCCGACAGGGGTGGAGGGGGAGCAGTACTTC
v_gene: TRBV28; d_gene: NA; j_gene: TRBJ1-1; abundance: NA; CDR3aa: CASSLAYTEAFF; CDR3nt: TGTGCCAGCAGTTTGGCTTACACTGAAGCTTTCTTT
v_gene: TRBV9; d_gene: NA; j_gene: TRBJ1-1; abundance: NA; CDR3aa: CASSVVLGAEAFF; CDR3nt: TGTGCCAGCAGCGTAGTATTAGGGGCTGAAGCTTTCTTT
v_gene: TRBV2; d_gene: TRBD2; j_gene: TRBJ2-7; abundance: NA; CDR3aa: CASSDGGGALEQYF; CDR3nt: TGTGCCAGCAGTGATGGCGGGGGGGCTCTCGAGCAGTACTTC
v_gene: TRBV19; d_gene: NA; j_gene: TRBJ1-1; abundance: once; CDR3aa: CASSNGQGTEAFF; CDR3nt: TGTGCCAGTAGCAATGGGCAGGGAACGGAAGCTTTCTTT
v_gene: TRBV7-9; d_gene: TRBD1; j_gene: TRBJ2-7; abundance: NA; CDR3aa: CASSSLLRDRGSYEQYF; CDR3nt: TGTGCCAGCAGCTCACTTCTGCGGGACAGGGGCTCCTACGAGCAGTACTTC
v_gene: TRBV4-1; d_gene: TRBD1; j_gene: TRBJ1-3; abundance: NA; CDR3aa: CASSQGDRGNTIYF; CDR3nt: TGCGCCAGCAGCCAGGGGGACAGAGGAAACACCATATATTTT
v_gene: TRBV19; d_gene: TRBD1; j_gene: TRBJ2-3; abundance: NA; CDR3aa: CASSIGGQGANTQYF; CDR3nt: TGTGCCAGTAGTATAGGGGGACAGGGCGCGAATACGCAGTATTTT
v_gene: TRBV19; d_gene: TRBD1; j_gene: TRBJ1-6; abundance: NA; CDR3aa: CATPGTGSPLHF; CDR3nt: TGTGCCACACCGGGGACAGGATCACCCCTCCACTTT
v_gene: TRBV29-1; d_gene: TRBD1; j_gene: TRBJ1-2; abundance: NA; CDR3aa: CSVETGTGVYGYTF; CDR3nt: TGCAGCGTAGAAACCGGGACAGGGGTCTATGGCTACACCTTC
v_gene: TRBV7-9; d_gene: NA; j_gene: TRBJ1-1; abundance: once; CDR3aa: CASSLFEDTEAFF; CDR3nt: TGTGCCAGCAGCTTATTTGAGGACACTGAAGCTTTCTTT
v_gene: TRBV19; d_gene: NA; j_gene: TRBJ1-2; abundance: once; CDR3aa: CASSENRNLNYGYTF; CDR3nt: TGTGCCAGTAGTGAGAACAGGAACCTCAACTATGGCTACACCTTC
v_gene: TRBV5-4; d_gene: NA; j_gene: TRBJ2-6; abundance: once; CDR3aa: CASSFQVPGANVLTF; CDR3nt: TGTGCCAGCAGCTTCCAGGTCCCTGGGGCCAACGTCCTGACTTTC
v_gene: TRBV5-1; d_gene: TRBD1; j_gene: TRBJ2-5; abundance: NA; CDR3aa: CASSRWTDREETQYF; CDR3nt: TGCGCCAGCAGCCGTTGGACTGACAGGGAAGAGACCCAGTACTTC
v_gene: TRBV6-5; d_gene: NA; j_gene: TRBJ1-2; abundance: few; CDR3aa: CASTANYGYTF; CDR3nt: TGTGCCAGCACCGCTAACTATGGCTACACCTTC
v_gene: TRBV18; d_gene: TRBD1; j_gene: TRBJ2-1; abundance: NA; CDR3aa: CASSPKVPGQGYNEQFF; CDR3nt: TGTGCCAGCTCACCAAAAGTACCGGGACAGGGATATAATGAGCAGTTCTTC
v_gene: TRBV7-2; d_gene: NA; j_gene: TRBJ2-7; abundance: NA; CDR3aa: CASSLSAGGGHSYEQYF; CDR3nt: TGTGCCAGCAGCTTATCCGCTGGCGGGGGCCACTCCTACGAGCAGTACTTC
v_gene: TRBV9; d_gene: NA; j_gene: TRBJ2-3; abundance: NA; CDR3aa: CASSVVTGGETQYF; CDR3nt: TGTGCCAGCAGCGTAGTTACGGGGGGCGAGACGCAGTATTTT
v_gene: TRBV3-1/TRBV3-2; d_gene: NA; j_gene: TRBJ1-5; abundance: NA; CDR3aa: CASSPASSNQPQHF; CDR3nt: TGTGCCAGCAGCCCCGCGAGTAGCAATCAGCCCCAGCATTTT
v_gene: TRBV28; d_gene: TRBD1; j_gene: TRBJ1-5; abundance: NA; CDR3aa: CASSRYRGLQPQHF; CDR3nt: TGTGCCAGCAGCCGATACAGGGGGCTTCAGCCCCAGCATTTT
v_gene: TRBV27; d_gene: TRBD1; j_gene: TRBJ2-7; abundance: NA; CDR3aa: CASSFGTGSYEQYF; CDR3nt: TGTGCCAGCAGTTTTGGGACAGGTTCCTACGAGCAGTACTTC